What follows describes a single TCR beta chain. The antigen is undetermined. Trimming shortened V by 1 base and J by 4 bases, and 13 bases separated the two germline ends. The CDR3 spans 16 residues. Germline CDR1 and CDR2: SGHVS and FNYEAQ. This sample was taken from a study of shared clonotypes between healthy human individuals. Study-wide points: The donor pool, a small one, limited the genetic and exposure-history diversity represented.

Donors comprised healthy HIV-negative adults lacking recent acute infections or vaccinations. For every subset, genomic DNA was evenly distributed across several immunoSEQ plates. Method: immunoSEQ multiplex PCR; TCRdb's copy keeps in-frame clones and lacks some. The repertoire holds roughly 1,600,000 clones, with just under 99% as singletons. This clonotype originated in a man aged 25-45 years in good health. J is TRBJ2-2 and V is TRBV7-6; D remains ambiguous. Material for sequencing was naive CD4+ T cells sorted from blood. This sample's subset: CD45RA+ positively selected. The CDR3 is CASSLEAGPTTGELFF. In DNA form, the CDR3 reads TGTGCCAGCAGCTTAGAAGCAGGTCCCACCACCGGGGAGCTGTTTTTT. Full variable domain (missing parts from reference TRBV7-6 and TRBJ2-2): GAGVSQSPRYKVTKRGQDVALRCDPISGHVSLYWYRQALGQGPEFLTYFNYEAQQDKSGLPNDRFSAERPEGSISTLTIQRTEQRDSAMYRCASSLEAGPTTGELFFGEGSRLTVL.